This is a list of T cell receptor beta chains from one sample in a study of CD8 T cells in ankylosing spondylitis. TCRdb independently ran MiXCR on the 5' RACE reads; one entry per CDR3 protein. The profile covers roughly 470,000 distinct CDR3 sequences, with 20% to 30% appearing a single time and about 1% taken by the ten largest. Sequenced sample: blood, either unsorted or a sorted T cell fraction (not recorded which). The source of these receptors is a male donor with ankylosing spondylitis. Each CDR3 is given with its conserved first and last residue. For some rows the clone size is stated as once, few or many, or as a class when expanded; others skip it.

j_gene,abundance,v_gene,CDR3aa
TRBJ2-3,few,TRBV29-1,CSVARGPGRTDTQYF
TRBJ2-1,-,TRBV5-1,CASSLNAGGPWDEQFF
TRBJ1-1,few,TRBV29-1,CSAQGVSNTEAFF
TRBJ2-3,-,TRBV6-5,CASSYGRLGADTQYF
TRBJ2-3,once,TRBV2,CANLRDREGDTQYF
TRBJ1-5,-,TRBV6-1,CASSEAPGLNQPQHF
TRBJ2-3,-,TRBV29-1,CSVRGTSQGGTDTQYF
TRBJ2-7,-,TRBV20-1,CSARGEGGISYEQYF
TRBJ2-4,-,TRBV19,CASSIDPRAKNIQYF
TRBJ1-3,few,TRBV7-2,CASSSSPGRAAGNTIYF
TRBJ2-1,-,TRBV20-1,CSANYGEQFF
TRBJ1-1,few,TRBV5-6,CASSAGTGGMPEAFF
TRBJ2-1,few,TRBV7-7,CASSLDGTGDEQFF
TRBJ1-5,few,TRBV24-1,CATSDSASMRNQPQHF
TRBJ2-2,-,TRBV5-1,CASSPRGPAGELFF
TRBJ1-3,-,TRBV6-5,CASSHQGLSGNTIYF
TRBJ1-1,-,TRBV5-1,CASSSLGENTEAFF
TRBJ2-1,-,TRBV20-1,CSTYKFDNEQFF
TRBJ2-1,-,TRBV24-1,CATSTSGARRNEQFF
TRBJ2-5,-,TRBV5-1,CASSLGWGEETQYF
TRBJ2-5,-,TRBV2,CASSEQGQQQETQYF
TRBJ2-1,-,TRBV29-1,CSGGLAGEGEQFF
TRBJ1-6,many,TRBV12-3/TRBV12-4,CASSLTGADSPLHF
TRBJ2-3,few,TRBV7-2,CASSPWKSATDTQYF
TRBJ2-7,-,TRBV20-1,CSASFRGKRYEQYF
TRBJ1-2,few,TRBV28,CAAGRFYDGYTF
TRBJ2-7,-,TRBV29-1,CSVDGQGDEQYF
TRBJ2-5,-,TRBV11-2,CASSFIETQYF
TRBJ2-3,-,TRBV7-2,CASSFIPSLEADTQYF
TRBJ2-1,-,TRBV12-3/TRBV12-4,CASRMAGATNEQFF
TRBJ2-1,once,TRBV24-1,CATQKVGGSYNEQFF
TRBJ2-1,-,TRBV7-8,CASSPSADSRAIGIYNEQFF
TRBJ1-1,-,TRBV7-9,CASSVAAVNTEAFF
TRBJ1-5,few,TRBV13,CASSLGLAVEPQHF
TRBJ2-1,-,TRBV11-1,CASSQGQGRYNEQFF
TRBJ1-1,few,TRBV7-2,CASSLEPSTEAFF
TRBJ2-2,-,TRBV11-1,CASSLPGQGSGLVNTGELFF
TRBJ2-1,many,TRBV20-1,CSARAPLGSGRSNEQFF
TRBJ2-7,-,TRBV20-1,CSARPSRGYEQYF
TRBJ2-7,-,TRBV5-1,CASSLDVGDRGYEQYF
TRBJ1-3,once,TRBV7-9,CATLGGVYSGNTIYF
TRBJ2-3,-,TRBV20-1,CSAREEWRTDTQYF
TRBJ1-3,few,TRBV6-5,CASSYGGTGSGNTIYF
TRBJ2-1,few,TRBV20-1,CSATTNKAVGQFF
TRBJ1-1,-,TRBV7-8,CAAGQGLRGKNTEAFF
TRBJ2-5,-,TRBV12-3/TRBV12-4,CASSSPPGVETQYF
TRBJ2-1,once,TRBV27,CASSLFQSVSYNEQFF
TRBJ1-5,-,TRBV28,CASQYNRADYQPQHF
TRBJ2-1,many,TRBV24-1,CATSDLEAGGWNEQFF
TRBJ2-5,few,TRBV2,CASKKGRDQETQYF